These 21 T cell receptor beta chains share one sample of origin, sequenced in a study of cytomegalovirus exposure and HLA in healthy donors. With 60 Vbeta and 13 Jbeta primers, the PCR was carried out. This table comes from immunoSEQ multiplex PCR, and its TCRdb copy is limited to in-frame clones, with some not included. The ten top clones account for about 6%, within a sample of about 200,000 clones. The sequenced sample was PBMCs. The source is a man aged 25 to 40 in good health and CMV-seronegative.

The CDR3 DNA reads as TGTGCCACCAGCAGAGATCGGGGGGTCCTAGGGACCGGGGAGCTGTTTTTT. Translated, it gives CATSRDRGVLGTGELFF. The rearrangement uses TRBV15 and TRBJ2-2, with 7 bases fitting TRBD2. CDR3 size: 17 residues. CDR1 is LNHNV and CDR2 is YYDKDF in the germline V gene (reference sequence). Trimming cost V 0 bases and J 5 bases; bases outside gene matches: 9.

The rearrangement uses TRBV7-2 and TRBJ1-2; D perhaps matches TRBD1 (5 bases). Germline V CDR1 and CDR2: SGHTA, FQGNSA. Trimming left V 0 bases short and J 4 bases short, with 18 bases between. The CDR3 contains 17 residues. The CDR3 DNA reads as TGTGCCAGCAGCTTAGCACTCCCTGATGGGGGGGGCTATGGCTACACCTTC. Protein: CASSLALPDGGGYGYTF. The full variable domain, its missing parts supplied by reference TRBV7-2 and TRBJ1-2, is GAGVSQSPSNKVTEKGKDVELRCDPISGHTALYWYRQSLGQGLEFLIYFQGNSAPDKSGLPSDRFSAERTGGSVSTLTIQRTQQEDSAVYLCASSLALPDGGGYGYTFGSGTRLTVV.

The chain employs TRBV7-9 and TRBJ1-2; 9 bases line up with TRBD1. There are 15 residues in the CDR3. From germline, CDR1 is SEHNR and CDR2 FQNEAQ (reference sequence). The V gene end was trimmed by 3 bases and the J gene end by 4 bases; junction bases not matched to a gene: 6. The chain's CDR3 is CASSLDRQGVYGYTF. CDR3 sequence (DNA): TGTGCCAGCAGCTTGGATCGACAGGGGGTCTATGGCTACACCTTC. Looking up the rest from reference TRBV7-9 and TRBJ1-2 gives the full variable domain: DTGVSQNPRHKITKRGQNVTFRCDPISEHNRLYWYRQTLGQGPEFLTYFQNEAQLEKSRLLSDRFSAERPKGSFSTLEIQRTEQGDSAMYLCASSLDRQGVYGYTFGSGTRLTVV.

This chain joins TRBV18 and TRBJ2-2; 9 nucleotides align to TRBD2. CDR3 length: 18 amino acids. V gave up 1 base and J gave up 4 bases; unmatched junction bases: 10. From germline, CDR1 is KGHSH and CDR2 LQKENI. The CDR3 sequence: CASSPLSLAGDVTGELFF. The CDR3 DNA reads TGTGCCAGCTCACCACTCTCCTTAGCGGGAGACGTCACCGGGGAGCTGTTTTTT.

This chain uses TRBV29-1 with TRBJ2-5; TRBD1 might be the D (6 bases). This CDR3 spans 12 amino acids. The ends were cut back, 6 bases at V and 4 bases at J, with 12 bases in the middle. In germline, CDR1 is SQVTM, CDR2 ANQGSEA. The CDR3 coding sequence is TGCAGCGTGGACAGTAGCCTAGAGACCCAGTACTTC. Translating gives CSVDSSLETQYF.

The chain recombines TRBV7-9 with TRBJ1-6; 9 nucleotides line up with TRBD1. The CDR3 is made up of 14 amino acids. V was clipped by 4 bases and J by 8 bases; unmatched bases: 3. CDR1 is SEHNR, CDR2 FQNEAQ, per germline (reference sequence). The CDR3 loop reads CASSSDRGDSPLHF. The CDR3 DNA follows: TGTGCCAGCAGCTCGGACAGGGGAGATTCACCCCTCCACTTT.

The V gene is TRBV19, the J gene TRBJ1-1; 8 nucleotides match TRBD1. Per germline, CDR1 LNHDA and CDR2 SQIVND (reference sequence). Trimming cost V 7 bases and J 0 bases; bases outside gene matches: 4. The CDR3 totals 14 residues. The CDR3 coding sequence is TGTGCCAGTACTCAGACAGGGGTGAACACTGAAGCTTTCTTT. Translating it yields CASTQTGVNTEAFF.

The J gene is TRBJ2-2, the V gene TRBV4-2; 9 nucleotides align to TRBD2. CDR3 size: 19 residues. V dropped 4 bases and J dropped 7; count of bases not matched to a gene: 19. The germline V gene has CDR1 LGHNA and CDR2 YNFKEQ. The CDR3: CASSPRLRLADSLDGELFF. The DNA of the CDR3 is TGTGCCAGCAGCCCCCGATTGCGACTAGCGGATTCTCTGGACGGGGAGCTGTTTTTT.

The chain carries TRBV28 and TRBJ2-1; tentative D call: TRBD2 (5 bases). V lost 4 bases to trimming and J lost 5 bases, with 24 bases between them. Germline CDR1 and CDR2: MDHEN and SYDVKM. This CDR3 is 18 amino acids long. In DNA, the CDR3 is TGTGCCAGCAGTTCCCTACCCCGGTTGAGGGATAAGGACAATGAGCAGTTCTTC. The encoded protein is CASSSLPRLRDKDNEQFF.

The J gene is TRBJ2-2, the V gene TRBV18; TRBD1 might be the D (5 bases). Germline V lookup: CDR1 KGHSH, CDR2 LQKENI. This CDR3 spans 16 amino acids. Trimming cost V 0 bases and J 4 bases, with 12 bases left between them. The DNA of the CDR3 is TGTGCCAGCTCACCACCGCCAGGGTGGGGCACCGGGGAGCTGTTTTTT. The encoded protein is CASSPPPGWGTGELFF. The complete variable domain, with remaining parts taken from reference TRBV18 and TRBJ2-2, reads NAGVMQNPRHLVRRRGQEARLRCSPMKGHSHVYWYRQLPEEGLKFMVYLQKENIIDESGMPKERFSAEFPKEGPSILRIQQVVRGDSAAYFCASSPPPGWGTGELFFGEGSRLTVL.

The chain joins TRBV6-1 to TRBJ2-7; 8 positions match TRBD1. Per the germline V gene, CDR1 is MNHNS and CDR2 is SASEGT. This CDR3 comprises 13 residues. The V and J ends lost 2 bases and 9 bases, in that order; junction bases with no gene match: 6. The CDR3 loop is CASSERAGGGQYF. The CDR3 DNA is TGTGCCAGCAGTGAAAGGGCAGGGGGCGGGCAGTACTTC.

V gene TRBV28 combines with J gene TRBJ1-5; D remains unclear. This CDR3 spans 12 amino acids. The V gene's germline CDR1 is MDHEN and CDR2 SYDVKM. Deletions cut 6 bases from V and 11 bases from J, with 14 bases between. The CDR3 region has the DNA TGTGCCAGCAGCGGGAAGATTTTGTCCCAGCATTTT. Translation gives CASSGKILSQHF. The entire variable domain, with the rest obtained from reference TRBV28 and TRBJ1-5, is as follows: DVKVTQSSRYLVKRTGEKVFLECVQDMDHENMFWYRQDPGLGLRLIYFSYDVKMKEKGDIPEGYSVSREKKERFSLILESASTNQTSMYLCASSGKILSQHFGDGTRLSIL.

The rearrangement joins TRBV6-6 to TRBJ2-5, with D possibly TRBD2 on 5 matching bases. Germline CDR1 MNHNY, CDR2 SVGAGI (reference sequence). V was trimmed by 6 bases and J by 2 bases, leaving 16 bases between them. The CDR3 length is 15 residues. In nucleotides, the CDR3 is TGTGCCAGCAGACCCCGGGGTGGTGGACAAGAGACCCAGTACTTC. Translated: CASRPRGGGQETQYF.

V usage is TRBV28 and J usage is TRBJ2-7; 10 bases match TRBD1. This CDR3 is built from 15 residues. The germline V gene encodes CDR1 MDHEN and CDR2 SYDVKM. Losses at the gene ends were 5 bases for V and 2 bases for J; bases not matched to a gene: 6. Written as DNA, the CDR3 is TGTGCCAGCAGTCCAACCGGGACAGGGGCCTACGAGCAGTACTTC. This codes for CASSPTGTGAYEQYF.

The chain recombines TRBV5-1 with TRBJ1-2, with 7 bases matching TRBD1. This CDR3 has 15 amino acids. Per germline, CDR1 SGHRS and CDR2 YFSETQ. Germline trimming cut 4 bases from V and 7 bases from J; bases unmatched to any gene: 13. The CDR3 loop is CASSHNQVGGSGYTF. The CDR3 DNA follows: TGCGCCAGCAGCCACAACCAAGTAGGGGGCTCTGGCTACACCTTC. The whole variable domain, filled in from reference TRBV5-1 and TRBJ1-2, reads KAGVTQTPRYLIKTRGQQVTLSCSPISGHRSVSWYQQTPGQGLQFLFEYFSETQRNKGNFPGRFSGRQFSNSRSEMNVSTLELGDSALYLCASSHNQVGGSGYTFGSGTRLTVV.

The chain uses TRBV28 and TRBJ1-1; D not certain. V lost 5 bases to trimming and J lost 1 base, with 8 bases between them. The length of the CDR3 is 13 residues. The germline V gene has CDR1 MDHEN and CDR2 SYDVKM. The CDR3 protein is CASSIPGNTEAFF. CDR3 in DNA: TGTGCCAGCAGTATCCCAGGGAACACTGAAGCTTTCTTT.

V is TRBV5-1 and J is TRBJ1-1, with TRBD1 matching 9 bases. After removal of 0 bases from V and 4 bases from J, the junction contained 4 bases not matched to a gene. CDR1 and CDR2 from the germline V gene are SGHRS and YFSETQ. The CDR3 spans 15 residues. CDR3 nucleotides: TGCGCCAGCAGCTTGGGGGACAGGGCGCTCACTGAAGCTTTCTTT. As protein: CASSLGDRALTEAFF.

The genes are TRBV7-9 and TRBJ1-1; D is possibly TRBD1 (6 bases). Trimming stripped 3 bases from V and 5 bases from J, with 10 bases between. Germline-derived CDR1 and CDR2 are SEHNR and FQNEAQ (reference sequence). There are 13 residues in the CDR3. The CDR3 sequence is CASSFNRETEAFF. CDR3 nucleotide sequence: TGTGCCAGCAGCTTTAACAGGGAAACTGAAGCTTTCTTT.

V and J are TRBV7-9 and TRBJ1-3; perhaps TRBD1 as D (6 bases). This CDR3 has 12 amino acids. CDR1 SEHNR and CDR2 FQNEAQ come from the germline V gene (reference sequence). V lost 5 bases and J lost 7, with 9 bases in between. As DNA, the CDR3 is TGTGCCAGCAGCCCCGGACAGAACACCATATATTTT. Translated, it gives CASSPGQNTIYF.

V gene TRBV7-9 combines with J gene TRBJ2-7, with 7 bases aligning to TRBD2. This CDR3 has 15 residues. Looked up from germline, CDR1 is SEHNR and CDR2 is FQNEAQ (reference sequence). J lost 2 bases, V lost 2 bases, and 6 bases had no gene match. CDR3 loop: CASSLLLARAYEQYF. DNA for the CDR3: TGTGCCAGCAGCTTACTACTAGCGAGAGCCTACGAGCAGTACTTC.

V usage is TRBV6-5 and J usage is TRBJ2-1, with 11 bases identical to TRBD1. Germline-derived CDR1 and CDR2 are MNHEY and SVGAGI. The V segment lost 0 bases and the J segment 7 bases; nucleotides outside the gene matches: 5. This CDR3 has 16 residues. The CDR3: CASSYSGQGALNEQFF. The CDR3 bases are TGTGCCAGCAGTTACTCTGGACAGGGGGCGCTTAATGAGCAGTTCTTC.